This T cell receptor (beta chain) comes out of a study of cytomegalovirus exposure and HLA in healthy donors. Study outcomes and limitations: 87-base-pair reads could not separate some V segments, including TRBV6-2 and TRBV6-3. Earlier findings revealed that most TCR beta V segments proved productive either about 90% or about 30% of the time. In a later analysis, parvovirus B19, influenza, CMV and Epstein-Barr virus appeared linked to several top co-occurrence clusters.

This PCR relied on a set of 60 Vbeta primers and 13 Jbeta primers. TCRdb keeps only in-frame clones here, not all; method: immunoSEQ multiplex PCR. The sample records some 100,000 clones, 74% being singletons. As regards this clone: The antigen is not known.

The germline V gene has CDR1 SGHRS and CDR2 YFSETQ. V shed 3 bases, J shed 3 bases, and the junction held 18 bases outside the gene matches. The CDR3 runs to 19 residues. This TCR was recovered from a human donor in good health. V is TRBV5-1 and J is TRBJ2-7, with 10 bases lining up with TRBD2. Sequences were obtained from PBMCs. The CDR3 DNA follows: TGCGCCAGCAGCTCGCCTGCTGCGTATGGACTAGCGGAATACTACGAGCAGTACTTC. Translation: CASSSPAAYGLAEYYEQYF.